This T cell receptor (beta chain) emerged from a study of blood T cell repertoires in COVID-19. The overall study: Acute and convalescent COVID-19 specimens originated in the United States, Italy and Spain.

The table came from immunoSEQ multiplex PCR; TCRdb's copy has only in-frame clones and leaves some out. The profile shows roughly 230,000 clones, around 81% of them singletons. CDR3 size: 15 residues. Germline-derived CDR1 and CDR2 are MNHEY and SVGAGI. Trimming stripped 8 bases from V and 7 bases from J, with 18 bases between. The rearrangement joins TRBV6-5 to TRBJ1-6, with D possibly being TRBD1 (5 bases). The specimen was peripheral blood. The source of this sequence is a woman aged 60-75 years with active or convalescent COVID-19. The CDR3 is CASAWGEGRNSPLHF. The CDR3 bases are TGTGCCAGCGCTTGGGGGGAGGGCCGCAATTCACCCCTCCACTTT.